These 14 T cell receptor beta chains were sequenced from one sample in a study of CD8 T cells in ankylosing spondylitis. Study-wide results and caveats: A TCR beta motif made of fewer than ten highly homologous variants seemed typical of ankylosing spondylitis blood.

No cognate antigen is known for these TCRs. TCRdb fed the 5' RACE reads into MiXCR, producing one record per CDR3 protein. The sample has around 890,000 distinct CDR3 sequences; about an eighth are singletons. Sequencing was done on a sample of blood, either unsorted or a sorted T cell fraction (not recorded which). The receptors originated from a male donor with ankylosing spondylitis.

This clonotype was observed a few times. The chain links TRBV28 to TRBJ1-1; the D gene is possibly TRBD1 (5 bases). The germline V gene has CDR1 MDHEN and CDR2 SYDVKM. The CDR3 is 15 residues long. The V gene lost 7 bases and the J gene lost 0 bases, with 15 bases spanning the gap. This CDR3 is CASIEAGRLNTEAFF. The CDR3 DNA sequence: TGTGCCAGCATCGAGGCAGGGAGACTGAACACTGAAGCTTTCTTT.

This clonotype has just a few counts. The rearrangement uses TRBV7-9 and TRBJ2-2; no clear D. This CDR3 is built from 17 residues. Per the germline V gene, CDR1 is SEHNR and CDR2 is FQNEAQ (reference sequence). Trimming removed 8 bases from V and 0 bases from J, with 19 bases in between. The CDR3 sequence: CASAAGATVTNTGELFF. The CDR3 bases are TGTGCCAGCGCGGCTGGTGCGACGGTCACGAACACCGGGGAGCTGTTTTTT.

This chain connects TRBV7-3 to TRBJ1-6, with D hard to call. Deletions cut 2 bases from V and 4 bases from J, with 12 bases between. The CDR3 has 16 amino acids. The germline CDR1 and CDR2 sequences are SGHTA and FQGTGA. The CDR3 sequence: CASSLGSNPYNSPLHF. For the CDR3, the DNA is TGTGCCAGCAGCTTAGGATCAAATCCTTATAATTCACCCCTCCACTTT.

CDR3: CASSRTGGAKNIQYF. CDR3 bases: TGTGCCAGCAGTCGGACAGGGGGAGCCAAAAACATTCAGTACTTC. V and J are TRBV6-2 or TRBV6-3 and TRBJ2-4, with 10 bases identical to TRBD1. CDR1 is MNHEY, CDR2 SVGEGT, per germline. The CDR3 length is 15 residues. The trim removed 5 bases at V and 0 bases at J, leaving 1 base unmatched.

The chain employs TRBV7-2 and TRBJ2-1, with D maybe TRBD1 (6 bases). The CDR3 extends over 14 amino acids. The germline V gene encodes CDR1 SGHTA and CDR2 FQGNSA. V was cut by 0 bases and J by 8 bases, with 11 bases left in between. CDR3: CASSLAPGDDEQFF. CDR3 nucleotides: TGTGCCAGCAGCTTAGCGCCAGGGGACGATGAGCAGTTCTTC.

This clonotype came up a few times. The CDR3 DNA reads as TGTGCCAGCAGCCGTACCGTCATGGGGCAAGGGTCCTACAATGAGCAGTTCTTC. It codes for CASSRTVMGQGSYNEQFF. The gene calls are TRBV11-2 and TRBJ2-1, with D possibly TRBD1 on 5 matching bases. This CDR3 is built from 18 residues. Per germline, CDR1 SGHAT and CDR2 FQNNGV. V was pared by 5 bases and J by 1 base, with 21 bases between.

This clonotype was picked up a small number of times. For the CDR3, the DNA is TGCAGCGCCCTACGGGTGGGGACCCAGTACTTC. Translating it yields CSALRVGTQYF. The chain carries TRBV29-1 and TRBJ2-5, with D unresolved. The germline V and J ends were trimmed by 7 bases and 7 bases, with 13 bases remaining between them. The CDR3 covers 11 residues. Germline V gene lookup returns CDR1 SQVTM and CDR2 ANQGSEA. Looking up the rest from reference TRBV29-1 and TRBJ2-5 gives the full variable domain: SAVISQKPSRDICQRGTSLTIQCQVDSQVTMMFWYRQQPGQSLTLIATANQGSEATYESGFVIDKFPISRPNLTFSTLTVSNMSPEDSSIYLCSALRVGTQYFGPGTRLLVL.

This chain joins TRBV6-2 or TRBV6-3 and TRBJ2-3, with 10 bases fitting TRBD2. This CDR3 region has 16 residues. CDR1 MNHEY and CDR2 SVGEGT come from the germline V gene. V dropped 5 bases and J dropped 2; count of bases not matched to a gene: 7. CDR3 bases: TGTGCCAGCAGTCCGGATAGCGGGGGGACCACAGATACGCAGTATTTT. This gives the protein CASSPDSGGTTDTQYF.

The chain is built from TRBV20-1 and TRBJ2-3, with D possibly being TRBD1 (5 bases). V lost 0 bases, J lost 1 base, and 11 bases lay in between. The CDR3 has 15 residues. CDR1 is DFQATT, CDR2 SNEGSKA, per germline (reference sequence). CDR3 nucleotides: TGCAGTGCTAGAGATTTGGTACAGGGCACAGATACGCAGTATTTT. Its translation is CSARDLVQGTDTQYF.

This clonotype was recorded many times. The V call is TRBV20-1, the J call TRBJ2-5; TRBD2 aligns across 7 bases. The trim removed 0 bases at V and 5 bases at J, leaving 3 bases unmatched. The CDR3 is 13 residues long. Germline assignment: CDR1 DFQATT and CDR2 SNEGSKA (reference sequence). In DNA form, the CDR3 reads TGCAGTGCTAGAGATGGGGGGGGTGAGACCCAGTACTTC. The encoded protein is CSARDGGGETQYF.

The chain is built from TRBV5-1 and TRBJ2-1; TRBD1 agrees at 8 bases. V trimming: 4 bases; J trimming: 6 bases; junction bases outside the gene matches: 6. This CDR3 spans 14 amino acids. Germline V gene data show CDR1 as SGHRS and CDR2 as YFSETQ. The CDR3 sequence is CASSGTTGVNEQFF. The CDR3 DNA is TGCGCCAGCAGCGGTACGACAGGGGTCAATGAGCAGTTCTTC.

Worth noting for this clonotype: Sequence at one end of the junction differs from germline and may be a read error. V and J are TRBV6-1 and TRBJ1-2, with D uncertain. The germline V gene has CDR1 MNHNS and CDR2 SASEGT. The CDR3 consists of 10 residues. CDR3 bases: TGTGCCAGCAGTGAGGTGCGACACGTGTTC. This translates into CASSEVRHVF.

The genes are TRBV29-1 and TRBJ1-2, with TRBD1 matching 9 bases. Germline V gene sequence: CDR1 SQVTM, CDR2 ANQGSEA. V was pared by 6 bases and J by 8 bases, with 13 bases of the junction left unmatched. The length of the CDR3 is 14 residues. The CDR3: CSVARDREVEGYTF. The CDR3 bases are TGCAGCGTGGCCCGGGACAGGGAAGTAGAGGGCTACACCTTC.

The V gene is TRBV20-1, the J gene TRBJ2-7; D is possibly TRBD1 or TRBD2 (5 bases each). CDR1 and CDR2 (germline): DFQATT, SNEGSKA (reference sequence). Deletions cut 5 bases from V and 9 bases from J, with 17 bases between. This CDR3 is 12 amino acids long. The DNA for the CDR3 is TGCAGTGCTGAGGGGCCCCCCAAGGCGCAGTACTTC. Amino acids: CSAEGPPKAQYF.